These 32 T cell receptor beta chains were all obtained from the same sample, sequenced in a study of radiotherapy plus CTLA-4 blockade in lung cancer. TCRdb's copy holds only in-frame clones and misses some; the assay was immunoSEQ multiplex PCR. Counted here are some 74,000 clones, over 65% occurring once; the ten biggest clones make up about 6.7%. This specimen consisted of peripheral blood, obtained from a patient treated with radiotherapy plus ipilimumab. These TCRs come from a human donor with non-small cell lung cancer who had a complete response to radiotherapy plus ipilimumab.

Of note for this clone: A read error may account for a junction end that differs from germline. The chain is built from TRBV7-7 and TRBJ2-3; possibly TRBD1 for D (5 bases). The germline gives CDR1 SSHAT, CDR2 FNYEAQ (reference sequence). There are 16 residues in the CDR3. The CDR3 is CASSLGLAREADTQYF. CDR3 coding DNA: TGTGCTAGCAGCTTAGGTCTCGCCAGGGAAGCAGATACGCAGTATTTT. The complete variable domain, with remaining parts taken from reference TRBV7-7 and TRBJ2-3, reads GAGVSQSPRYKVTKRGQDVTLRCDPISSHATLYWYQQALGQGPEFLTYFNYEAQPDKSGLPSDRFSAERPEGSISTLTIQRTEQRDSAMYRCASSLGLAREADTQYFGPGTRLTVL.

CDR3 sequence reads: CASKAKGLGGGTDTQYF. CDR3 coding DNA: TGTGCCAGTAAGGCAAAGGGGCTGGGGGGGGGCACAGATACGCAGTATTTT. The gene calls are TRBV27 and TRBJ2-3; 7 bases map to TRBD2. V lost 9 bases, J lost 1 base, and 16 bases stayed unmatched. The length of the CDR3 is 17 residues. Germline-derived CDR1 and CDR2 are MNHEY and SMNVEV (reference sequence).

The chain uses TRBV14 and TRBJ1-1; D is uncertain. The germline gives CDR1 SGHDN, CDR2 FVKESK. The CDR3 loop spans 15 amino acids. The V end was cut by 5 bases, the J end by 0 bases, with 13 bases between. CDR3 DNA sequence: TGTGCCAGCAGCGTTTTCGGGGATATGAACACTGAAGCTTTCTTT. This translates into CASSVFGDMNTEAFF.

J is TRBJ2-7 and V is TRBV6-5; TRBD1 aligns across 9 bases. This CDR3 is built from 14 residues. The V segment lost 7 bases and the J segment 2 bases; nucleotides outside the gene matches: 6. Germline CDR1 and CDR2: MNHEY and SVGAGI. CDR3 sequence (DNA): TGTGCCAGCACCAAGGGACAGGGAACCTACGAGCAGTACTTC. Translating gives CASTKGQGTYEQYF.

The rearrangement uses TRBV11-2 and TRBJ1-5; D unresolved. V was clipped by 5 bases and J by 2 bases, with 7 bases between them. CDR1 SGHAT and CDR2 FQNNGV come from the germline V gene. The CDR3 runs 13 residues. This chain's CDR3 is CASSIPGNQPQHF. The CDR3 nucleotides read TGTGCCAGCAGCATCCCCGGCAATCAGCCCCAGCATTTT.

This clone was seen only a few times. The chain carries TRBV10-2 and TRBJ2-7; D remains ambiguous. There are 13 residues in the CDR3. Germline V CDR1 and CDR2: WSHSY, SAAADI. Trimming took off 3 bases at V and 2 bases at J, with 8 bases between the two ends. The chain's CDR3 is CASSDPFTYEQYV. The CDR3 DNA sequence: TGCGCCAGCAGTGACCCCTTTACCTACGAGCAGTACGTC.

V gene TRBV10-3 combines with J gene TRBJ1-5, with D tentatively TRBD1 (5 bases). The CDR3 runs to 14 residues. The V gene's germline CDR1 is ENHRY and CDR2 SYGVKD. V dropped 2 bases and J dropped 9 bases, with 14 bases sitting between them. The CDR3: CAISEGQYGGPQHF. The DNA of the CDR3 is TGTGCCATCAGTGAGGGCCAATACGGGGGGCCCCAGCATTTT.

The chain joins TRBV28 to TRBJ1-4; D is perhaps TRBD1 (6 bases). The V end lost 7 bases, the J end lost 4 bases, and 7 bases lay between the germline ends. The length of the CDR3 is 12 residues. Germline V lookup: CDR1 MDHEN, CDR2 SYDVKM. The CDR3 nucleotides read TGTGCCAGCACACAGGGTAATGAAAAACTGTTTTTT. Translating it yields CASTQGNEKLFF.

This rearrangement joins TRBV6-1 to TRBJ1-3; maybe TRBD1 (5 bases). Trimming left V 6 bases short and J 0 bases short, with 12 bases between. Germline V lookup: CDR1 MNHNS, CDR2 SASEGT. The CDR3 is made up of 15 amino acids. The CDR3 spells CASSAQAVSGNTIYF. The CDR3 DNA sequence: TGTGCCAGCAGCGCACAGGCAGTCTCTGGAAACACCATATATTTT.

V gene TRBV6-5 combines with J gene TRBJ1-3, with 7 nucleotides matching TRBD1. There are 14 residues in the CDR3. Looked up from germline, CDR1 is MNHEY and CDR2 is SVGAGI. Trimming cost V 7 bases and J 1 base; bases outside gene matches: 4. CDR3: CASKTGRSGNTIYF. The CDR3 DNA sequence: TGTGCCAGCAAGACAGGGAGGTCTGGAAACACCATATATTTT.

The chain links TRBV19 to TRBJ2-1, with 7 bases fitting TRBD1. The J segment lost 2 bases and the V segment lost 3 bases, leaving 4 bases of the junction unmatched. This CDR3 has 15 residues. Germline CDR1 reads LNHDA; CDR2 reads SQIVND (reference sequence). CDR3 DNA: TGTGCCAGTAGTATCCGACAGGGAGCCTACAATGAGCAGTTCTTC. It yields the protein CASSIRQGAYNEQFF.

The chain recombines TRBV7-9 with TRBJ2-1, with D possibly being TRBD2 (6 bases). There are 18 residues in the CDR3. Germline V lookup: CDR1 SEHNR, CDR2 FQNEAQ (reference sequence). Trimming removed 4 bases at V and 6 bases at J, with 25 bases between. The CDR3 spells CASSSPDQGLAVGNEQFF. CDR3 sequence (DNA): TGTGCCAGCAGCTCACCCGACCAGGGACTCGCGGTCGGCAATGAGCAGTTCTTC.

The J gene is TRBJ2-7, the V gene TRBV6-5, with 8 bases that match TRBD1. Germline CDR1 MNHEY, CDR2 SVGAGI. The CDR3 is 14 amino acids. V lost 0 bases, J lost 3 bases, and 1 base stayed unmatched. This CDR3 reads CASSYSTGDYEQYV. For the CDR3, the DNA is TGTGCCAGCAGTTACTCGACAGGGGACTACGAGCAGTACGTC.

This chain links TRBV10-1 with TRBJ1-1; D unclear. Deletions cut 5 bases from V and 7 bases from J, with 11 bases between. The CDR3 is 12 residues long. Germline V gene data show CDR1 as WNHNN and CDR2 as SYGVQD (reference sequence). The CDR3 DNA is TGCGCCAGCAGTATGGAGCGAAATGAAGCTTTCTTT. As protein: CASSMERNEAFF.

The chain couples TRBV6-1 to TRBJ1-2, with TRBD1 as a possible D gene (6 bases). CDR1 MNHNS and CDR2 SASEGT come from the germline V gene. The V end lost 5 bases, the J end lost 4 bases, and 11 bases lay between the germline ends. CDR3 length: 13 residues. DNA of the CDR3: TGTGCCAGCAGTCCAGGGGTTGTCTATGGCTACACCTTC. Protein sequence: CASSPGVVYGYTF.

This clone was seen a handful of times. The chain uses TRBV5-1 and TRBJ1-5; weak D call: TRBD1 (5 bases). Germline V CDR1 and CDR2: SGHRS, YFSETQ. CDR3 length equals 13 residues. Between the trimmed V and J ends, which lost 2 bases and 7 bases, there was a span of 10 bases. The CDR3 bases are TGCGCCAGCAGCTTCAGGGTTGGGCAGCCCCAGCATTTT. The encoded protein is CASSFRVGQPQHF. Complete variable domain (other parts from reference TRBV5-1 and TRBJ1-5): KAGVTQTPRYLIKTRGQQVTLSCSPISGHRSVSWYQQTPGQGLQFLFEYFSETQRNKGNFPGRFSGRQFSNSRSEMNVSTLELGDSALYLCASSFRVGQPQHFGDGTRLSIL.

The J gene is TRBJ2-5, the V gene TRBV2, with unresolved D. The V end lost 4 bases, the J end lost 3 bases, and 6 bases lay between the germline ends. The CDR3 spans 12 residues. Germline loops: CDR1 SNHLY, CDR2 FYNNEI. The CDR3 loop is CASSVREETQYF. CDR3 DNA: TGTGCCAGCAGTGTACGGGAAGAGACCCAGTACTTC.

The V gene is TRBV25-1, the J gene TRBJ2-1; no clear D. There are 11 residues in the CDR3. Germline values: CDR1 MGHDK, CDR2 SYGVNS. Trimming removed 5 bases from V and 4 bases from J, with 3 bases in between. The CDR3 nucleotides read TGTGCCAGCAGTAATTACAATGAGCAGTTCTTC. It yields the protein CASSNYNEQFF. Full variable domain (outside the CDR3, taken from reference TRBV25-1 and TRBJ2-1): EADIYQTPRYLVIGTGKKITLECSQTMGHDKMYWYQQDPGMELHLIHYSYGVNSTEKGDLSSESTVSRIRTEHFPLTLESARPSHTSQYLCASSNYNEQFFGPGTRLTVL.

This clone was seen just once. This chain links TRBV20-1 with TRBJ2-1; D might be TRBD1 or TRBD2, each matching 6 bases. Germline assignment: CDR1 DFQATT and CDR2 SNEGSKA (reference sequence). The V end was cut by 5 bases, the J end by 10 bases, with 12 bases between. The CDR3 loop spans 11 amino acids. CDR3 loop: CSAARGREQFF. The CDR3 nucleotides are TGCAGTGCTGCTCGGGGGCGGGAGCAGTTCTTC.

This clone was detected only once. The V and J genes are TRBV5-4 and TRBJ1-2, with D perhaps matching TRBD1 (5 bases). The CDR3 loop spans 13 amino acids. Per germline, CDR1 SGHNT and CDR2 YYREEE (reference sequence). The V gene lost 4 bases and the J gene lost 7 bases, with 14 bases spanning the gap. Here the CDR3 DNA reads TGTGCCAGCAGCCTCCGCCGGGACGGTGGCTACACCTTC. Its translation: CASSLRRDGGYTF.

The CDR3 protein is CASSLGLAGDNEQFF. The CDR3 DNA sequence: TGTGCCAGCAGTTTAGGGCTAGCGGGTGACAATGAGCAGTTCTTC. This chain joins TRBV28 and TRBJ2-1, with 8 bases identical to TRBD2. From germline, CDR1 is MDHEN and CDR2 SYDVKM. The trim removed 2 bases at V and 5 bases at J, leaving 5 bases unmatched. The length of the CDR3 is 15 residues.

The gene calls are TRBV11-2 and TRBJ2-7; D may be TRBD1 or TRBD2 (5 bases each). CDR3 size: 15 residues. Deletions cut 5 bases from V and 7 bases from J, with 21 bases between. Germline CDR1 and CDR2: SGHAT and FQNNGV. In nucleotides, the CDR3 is TGTGCCAGCAGCCCTATTCTCGGGGCTAGCACAGAGCAGTACTTC. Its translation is CASSPILGASTEQYF.

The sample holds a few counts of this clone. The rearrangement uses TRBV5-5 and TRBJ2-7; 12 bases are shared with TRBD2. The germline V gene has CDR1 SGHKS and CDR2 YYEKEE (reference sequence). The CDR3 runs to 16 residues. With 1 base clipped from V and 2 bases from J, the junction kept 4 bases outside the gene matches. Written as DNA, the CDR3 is TGTGCCAGCAGCTTGAGACTAGCGGGGGCAGCCTACGAGCAGTACTTC. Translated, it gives CASSLRLAGAAYEQYF. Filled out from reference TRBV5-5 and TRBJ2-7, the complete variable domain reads DAGVTQSPTHLIKTRGQQVTLRCSPISGHKSVSWYQQVLGQGPQFIFQYYEKEERGRGNFPDRFSARQFPNYSSELNVNALLLGDSALYLCASSLRLAGAAYEQYFGPGTRLTVT.

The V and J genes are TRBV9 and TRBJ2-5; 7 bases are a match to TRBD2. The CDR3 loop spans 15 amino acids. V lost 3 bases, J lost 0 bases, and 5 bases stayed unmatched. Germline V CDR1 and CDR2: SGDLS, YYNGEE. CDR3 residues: CASSGTSANQETQYF. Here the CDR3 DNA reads TGTGCCAGCAGCGGTACTAGCGCGAACCAAGAGACCCAGTACTTC. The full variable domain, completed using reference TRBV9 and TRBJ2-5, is DSGVTQTPKHLITATGQRVTLRCSPRSGDLSVYWYQQSLDQGLQFLIQYYNGEERAKGNILERFSAQQFPDLHSELNLSSLELGDSALYFCASSGTSANQETQYFGPGTRLLVL.

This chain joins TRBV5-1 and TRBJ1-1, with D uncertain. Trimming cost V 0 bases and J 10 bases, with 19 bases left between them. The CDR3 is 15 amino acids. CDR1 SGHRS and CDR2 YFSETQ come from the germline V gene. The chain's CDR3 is CASSLGGSRSLRAFF. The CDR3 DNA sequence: TGCGCCAGCAGCTTGGGCGGATCCCGCTCTCTGAGAGCTTTCTTT.

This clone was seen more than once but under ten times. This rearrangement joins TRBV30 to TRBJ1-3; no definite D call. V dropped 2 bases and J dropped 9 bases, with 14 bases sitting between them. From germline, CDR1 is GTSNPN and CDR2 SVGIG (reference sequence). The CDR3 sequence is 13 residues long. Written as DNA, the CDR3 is TGTGCCTGGAGTCAAAGAGGTACCGGCACCATATATTTT. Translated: CAWSQRGTGTIYF.

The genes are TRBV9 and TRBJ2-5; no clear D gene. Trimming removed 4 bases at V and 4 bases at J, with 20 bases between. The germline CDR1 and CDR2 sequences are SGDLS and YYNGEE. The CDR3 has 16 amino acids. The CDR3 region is CASSFLGGPRPETQYF. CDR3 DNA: TGTGCCAGCAGCTTCCTCGGTGGGCCTCGCCCAGAGACCCAGTACTTC.

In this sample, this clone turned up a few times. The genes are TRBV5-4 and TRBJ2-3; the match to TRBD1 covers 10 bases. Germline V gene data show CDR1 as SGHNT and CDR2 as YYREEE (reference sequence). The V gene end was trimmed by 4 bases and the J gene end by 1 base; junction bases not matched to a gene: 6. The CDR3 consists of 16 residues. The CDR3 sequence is CASSARDRGGTDTQYF. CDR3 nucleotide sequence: TGTGCCAGCAGCGCTCGGGACAGGGGTGGCACAGATACGCAGTATTTT. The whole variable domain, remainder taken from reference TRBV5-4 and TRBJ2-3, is ETGVTQSPTHLIKTRGQQVTLRCSSQSGHNTVSWYQQALGQGPQFIFQYYREEENGRGNFPPRFSGLQFPNYSSELNVNALELDDSALYLCASSARDRGGTDTQYFGPGTRLTVL.

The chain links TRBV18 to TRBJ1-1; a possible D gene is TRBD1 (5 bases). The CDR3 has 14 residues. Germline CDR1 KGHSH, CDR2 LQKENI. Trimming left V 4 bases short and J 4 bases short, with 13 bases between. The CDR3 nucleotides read TGTGCCAGCTCACAGCAGGGTACTGCCACTGAAGCTTTCTTT. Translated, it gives CASSQQGTATEAFF.

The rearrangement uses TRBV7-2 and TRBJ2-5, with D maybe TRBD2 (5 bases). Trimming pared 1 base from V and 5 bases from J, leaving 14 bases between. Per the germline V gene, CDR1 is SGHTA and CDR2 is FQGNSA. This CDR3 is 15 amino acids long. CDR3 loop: CASSLVSGPGETQYF. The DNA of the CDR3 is TGTGCCAGCAGCTTAGTCTCAGGCCCGGGGGAGACCCAGTACTTC.

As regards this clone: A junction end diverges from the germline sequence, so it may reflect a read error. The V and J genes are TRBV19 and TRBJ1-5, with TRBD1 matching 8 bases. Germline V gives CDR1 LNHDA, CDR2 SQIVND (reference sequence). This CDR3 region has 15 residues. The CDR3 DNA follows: TGTGCCAGTAGCATAGGACAGGGATGGACTCAGCCCCAGCATTTT. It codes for CASSIGQGWTQPQHF.

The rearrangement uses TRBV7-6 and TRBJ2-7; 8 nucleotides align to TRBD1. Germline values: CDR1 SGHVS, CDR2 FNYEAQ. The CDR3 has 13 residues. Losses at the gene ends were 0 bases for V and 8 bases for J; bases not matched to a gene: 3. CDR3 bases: TGTGCCAGCAGCTTAGCAACAGGGGGGCAGCAGTACGTC. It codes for CASSLATGGQQYV.